Following are 27 T cell receptor beta chains from one sample sequenced in a study of blood T cell repertoires in COVID-19. TCRdb's copy holds only in-frame clones and misses some; the assay was immunoSEQ multiplex PCR. In the table there are approximately 74,000 clones, 70% to 90% of which are singletons. The sample consisted of peripheral blood. These receptors were collected from a woman older than 75 with active or convalescent COVID-19.

The chain uses TRBV19 and TRBJ2-3; a possible D gene is TRBD2 (5 bases). Germline V lookup: CDR1 LNHDA, CDR2 SQIVND (reference sequence). Trimming removed 3 bases from V and 2 bases from J, with 12 bases in between. The CDR3 is made up of 15 amino acids. CDR3 sequence: CASSIGELDTDTQYF. The CDR3 DNA follows: TGTGCCAGTAGTATTGGGGAGCTTGACACAGATACGCAGTATTTT.

The gene calls are TRBV6-6 and TRBJ2-3, with a tentative D call TRBD2 (5 bases). Germline V gene lookup returns CDR1 MNHNY and CDR2 SVGAGI (reference sequence). The CDR3 has 14 amino acids. V gave up 8 bases and J gave up 5 bases, with 17 bases separating them. CDR3 nucleotide sequence: TGTGCCAGCGGCCTAGCAAAAAGACGAGATACGCAGTATTTT. It is translated as CASGLAKRRDTQYF.

The chain recombines TRBV6-4 with TRBJ2-1; 10 bases align to TRBD1. Losses at the gene ends were 8 bases for V and 8 bases for J; bases not matched to a gene: 9. There are 14 residues in the CDR3. CDR1 MRHNA and CDR2 SNTAGT come from the germline V gene. The CDR3 nucleotides are TGTGCCAGCTCCGACAGGGGGCTGGGGTATGAGCAGTTCTTC. This codes for CASSDRGLGYEQFF.

The chain recombines TRBV6-6 with TRBJ1-4; TRBD1 agrees at 9 bases. Germline CDR1 is MNHNY and CDR2 is SVGAGI (reference sequence). With 4 bases clipped from V and 3 bases from J, the junction kept 3 bases outside the gene matches. The length of the CDR3 is 15 residues. The CDR3: CASSLGQGSNEKLFF. DNA for the CDR3: TGTGCCAGCAGTTTAGGACAGGGGTCTAATGAAAAACTGTTTTTT.

The chain uses TRBV6-2 or TRBV6-3 and TRBJ2-1; D possibly corresponds to TRBD2 (5 bases). Germline V gives CDR1 MNHEY, CDR2 SVGEGT. V was clipped by 0 bases and J by 0 bases, with 12 bases between them. This CDR3 is 17 amino acids long. This chain's CDR3 is CASSYSEDSSSYNEQFF. The CDR3 bases are TGTGCCAGCAGTTACTCGGAGGATTCTAGCTCCTACAATGAGCAGTTCTTC.

The rearrangement uses TRBV6-2 or TRBV6-3 and TRBJ2-7, with 7 nucleotides matching TRBD2. Germline trimming cut 0 bases from V and 1 base from J; bases unmatched to any gene: 3. Germline V lookup: CDR1 MNHEY, CDR2 SVGEGT. The CDR3 consists of 15 residues. CDR3 sequence reads: CASSYSGGTSYEQYF. The CDR3 DNA sequence: TGTGCCAGCAGTTACTCGGGGGGGACGTCCTACGAGCAGTACTTC.

The CDR3 bases are TGCGCCAGCAGCCAACTTCCCCCGTCATTTTCTTTAAGGACAGCTAATCAGCCCCAGCATTTT. Protein product: CASSQLPPSFSLRTANQPQHF. This chain links TRBV4-1 with TRBJ1-5; D might be TRBD1 (6 bases). The germline gives CDR1 MGHRA, CDR2 YSYEKL. Between the trimmed V and J ends, which lost 2 bases and 4 bases, there was a span of 30 bases. This CDR3 spans 21 amino acids.

The genes are TRBV9 and TRBJ2-1; 12 bases align to TRBD2. There are 17 residues in the CDR3. The trim removed 3 bases at V and 7 bases at J, leaving 11 bases unmatched. The V gene's germline CDR1 is SGDLS and CDR2 YYNGEE. The CDR3 coding sequence is TGTGCCAGCAGCGAGACTAGCGGGAGTGGTTTCGGGAATGAGCAGTTCTTC. Translated: CASSETSGSGFGNEQFF. Together with reference TRBV9 and TRBJ2-1, the CDR3 gives the full variable domain: DSGVTQTPKHLITATGQRVTLRCSPRSGDLSVYWYQQSLDQGLQFLIQYYNGEERAKGNILERFSAQQFPDLHSELNLSSLELGDSALYFCASSETSGSGFGNEQFFGPGTRLTVL.

The V and J genes are TRBV10-3 and TRBJ2-5; tentative D call: TRBD2 (5 bases). V gave up 8 bases and J gave up 5 bases, with 15 bases separating them. This CDR3 comprises 13 residues. Germline values: CDR1 ENHRY, CDR2 SYGVKD. Here the CDR3 reads CAIASTIGETQYF. The CDR3 DNA follows: TGTGCCATCGCTAGCACAATTGGGGAGACCCAGTACTTC.

The rearrangement joins TRBV14 to TRBJ1-1; D is unclear. V lost 1 base and J 1 base, leaving 7 bases between the germline ends. The CDR3 spans 14 residues. Germline-derived CDR1 and CDR2 are SGHDN and FVKESK. CDR3 sequence reads: CASSQGGRNTEAFF. CDR3 coding DNA: TGTGCCAGCAGCCAAGGAGGCAGGAACACTGAAGCTTTCTTT.

DNA of the CDR3: TGTGCCAGCAGCGCTACGTTCTACTCTGGAAACACCATATATTTT. Translating it yields CASSATFYSGNTIYF. J is TRBJ1-3 and V is TRBV2; D ambiguous. CDR1 and CDR2 from the germline V gene are SNHLY and FYNNEI. Trimming took off 6 bases at V and 0 bases at J, with 12 bases between the two ends. The CDR3 has 15 residues.

CDR3 DNA: TGTGCCAGCAGCTTGTATGGGGCCACTGAAGCTTTCTTT. This sequence encodes CASSLYGATEAFF. The chain links TRBV5-4 to TRBJ1-1; weak D call: TRBD1 (5 bases). The CDR3 sequence is 13 residues long. Trimming shortened V by 1 base and J by 4 bases, and 8 bases separated the two germline ends. Germline assignment: CDR1 SGHNT and CDR2 YYREEE (reference sequence).

Remarks on this clone: Other DNA sequences in this specimen translate into the identical CDR3. CDR3 region: CPRPRAGGGGDTGELFF. Here the CDR3 DNA reads TGTCCCCGCCCCCGGGCCGGGGGGGGAGGGGACACCGGGGAGCTGTTTTTT. This chain joins TRBV2 and TRBJ2-2; 8 bases line up with TRBD2. The length of the CDR3 is 17 residues. Per germline, CDR1 SNHLY and CDR2 FYNNEI.

The CDR3 region is CASSERIDRVGTGELFF. For the CDR3, the DNA is TGTGCCAGCAGTGAAAGAATAGACAGGGTCGGCACCGGGGAGCTGTTTTTT. The gene calls are TRBV6-1 and TRBJ2-2; 7 bases match TRBD1. Germline CDR1 MNHNS, CDR2 SASEGT. Trimming at V came to 2 bases and at J to 4 bases, leaving 10 bases not matched to a gene. The CDR3 consists of 17 residues.

CDR3 nucleotide sequence: TGTGCCAGCTCACCGGACAGGGGTATCAGGAATGAGCAGTTCTTC. It is translated as CASSPDRGIRNEQFF. The chain links TRBV18 to TRBJ2-1, with TRBD1 identical over 9 bases. The V gene end was trimmed by 3 bases and the J gene end by 7 bases; junction bases not matched to a gene: 7. Germline CDR1 and CDR2: KGHSH and LQKENI. The CDR3 consists of 15 residues. Drawing the rest from reference TRBV18 and TRBJ2-1, the complete variable domain is NAGVMQNPRHLVRRRGQEARLRCSPMKGHSHVYWYRQLPEEGLKFMVYLQKENIIDESGMPKERFSAEFPKEGPSILRIQQVVRGDSAAYFCASSPDRGIRNEQFFGPGTRLTVL.

As to this clone: Other nucleotide sequences in the sample specify the same CDR3. V gene TRBV2 combines with J gene TRBJ2-7, with TRBD1 matching 8 bases. CDR1 is SNHLY and CDR2 is FYNNEI in the germline V gene. The CDR3 loop spans 12 amino acids. Unmatched junction bases numbered 2, after V lost 6 bases and J lost 4 bases. CDR3 bases: TGTGCCAGCAGAGGACAGGGTTACGAGCAGTACTTC. Protein: CASRGQGYEQYF.

V usage is TRBV5-1 and J usage is TRBJ2-7; maybe TRBD2 (6 bases). Germline V gene lookup returns CDR1 SGHRS and CDR2 YFSETQ. V gave up 6 bases and J gave up 6 bases, with 22 bases separating them. This CDR3 is built from 15 residues. Here the CDR3 DNA reads TGCGCCAGCAATCGTGGGGGGTTTGCTGACGGCGAGCAGTACTTC. Protein: CASNRGGFADGEQYF.

V usage is TRBV3-1 (or the pseudogene TRBV3-2) and J usage is TRBJ2-2, with 13 bases matching TRBD2. The V and J ends lost 5 bases and 5 bases, in that order; junction bases with no gene match: 5. CDR1 and CDR2 from the germline V gene are LGHDT and YNNKEL (reference sequence). This CDR3 is 16 amino acids long. CDR3 residues: CASSTGLAGSTGELFF. In DNA form, the CDR3 reads TGTGCCAGCAGCACGGGACTAGCGGGGAGTACCGGGGAGCTGTTTTTT.

The V and J genes are TRBV4-3 and TRBJ2-7, with D tentatively TRBD2 (6 bases). Germline values: CDR1 LGHNA, CDR2 YSLEER. The V end was cut by 0 bases, the J end by 5 bases, with 11 bases between. The CDR3 has 14 residues. Here the CDR3 DNA reads TGCGCCAGCAGCCAAGATTCGGGGGACCACGAGCAGTACTTC. Its protein is CASSQDSGDHEQYF.

The J gene is TRBJ2-1, the V gene TRBV2, with 10 nucleotides matching TRBD2. Per germline, CDR1 SNHLY and CDR2 FYNNEI. The CDR3 extends over 15 amino acids. V shed 2 bases, J shed 4 bases, and the junction held 2 bases outside the gene matches. Written as DNA, the CDR3 is TGTGCCAGCAGTGAAATAGCGGGGGGATACAATGAGCAGTTCTTC. It is translated as CASSEIAGGYNEQFF.

The count of this clone is one. The V call is TRBV27, the J call TRBJ1-5; D gene ambiguous. Germline CDR1 and CDR2: MNHEY and SMNVEV (reference sequence). The length of the CDR3 is 14 residues. Trimming cost V 3 bases and J 5 bases, with 11 bases left between them. CDR3 protein: CASSLNGGDQPQHF. The CDR3 DNA reads as TGTGCCAGCAGTTTGAATGGAGGAGATCAGCCCCAGCATTTT.

The V and J genes are TRBV30 and TRBJ2-1, with 12 positions matching TRBD2. CDR1 is GTSNPN, CDR2 SVGIG, per germline (reference sequence). V lost 3 bases and J lost 12; bases outside the gene matches: 12. The CDR3 sequence is 15 residues long. CDR3: CAWRRSLAGGMVQFF. As DNA, the CDR3 is TGTGCCTGGAGGCGTTCCCTAGCGGGAGGGATGGTGCAGTTCTTC.

This sequence joins TRBV10-3 and TRBJ2-7; possibly TRBD1 for D (6 bases). Germline CDR1 is ENHRY and CDR2 is SYGVKD. V gave up 5 bases and J gave up 7 bases, with 18 bases separating them. The CDR3 sequence is 14 residues long. The CDR3 here is CAISPLDSTGEQYF. The CDR3 nucleotides are TGTGCCATCAGTCCCCTGGACAGTACGGGGGAGCAGTACTTC.

The chain combines TRBV19 with TRBJ2-7; TRBD1 might be the D (5 bases). Germline V gene sequence: CDR1 LNHDA, CDR2 SQIVND (reference sequence). The CDR3 is made up of 14 amino acids. V lost 8 bases, J lost 6 bases, and 20 bases lay in between. The CDR3 spells CASGVTGKGSEQYF. The CDR3, as DNA: TGTGCCAGTGGGGTCACCGGAAAGGGGTCCGAGCAGTACTTC.

The chain is built from TRBV7-2 and TRBJ1-6; D is ambiguous. Looked up from germline, CDR1 is SGHTA and CDR2 is FQGNSA. The CDR3 contains 16 residues. The V end lost 1 base, the J end lost 7 bases, and 14 bases lay between the germline ends. Here the CDR3 reads CASSLVLSGPNSPLHF. The CDR3 DNA is TGTGCCAGCAGCTTAGTACTGTCGGGTCCGAATTCACCCCTCCACTTT.

This clone was detected only once. The V and J genes are TRBV5-1 and TRBJ2-1, with 10 nucleotides matching TRBD2. The CDR3 is 18 residues long. Germline loops: CDR1 SGHRS, CDR2 YFSETQ. V shed 2 bases, J shed 7 bases, and the junction held 15 bases outside the gene matches. The CDR3 sequence is CASSLAPSSAGGPNEQFF. The CDR3 bases are TGCGCCAGCAGCTTAGCCCCTTCCTCAGCGGGAGGGCCTAATGAGCAGTTCTTC.

The chain has TRBV19 and TRBJ2-5; 8 nucleotides align to TRBD1. V shed 6 bases, J shed 5 bases, and the junction held 5 bases outside the gene matches. Germline V gene lookup returns CDR1 LNHDA and CDR2 SQIVND (reference sequence). The CDR3 length is 13 residues. As DNA, the CDR3 is TGTGCCAGTAGGGACAGGGTATTGGAGACCCAGTACTTC. As protein: CASRDRVLETQYF.